This T cell receptor (beta chain) is from a study of T cell repertoires in cytomegalovirus infection. Study as a whole: HLA-B-restricted CMV epitopes that are well studied were used alongside recently identified HLA-C-restricted ones. From public TCR beta signatures came an indication of both CMV infection and matching HLA type.

Using its own MiXCR run on the reads, TCRdb lists one record per CDR3 protein. The sample contains roughly 920,000 distinct CDR3 sequences, roughly 31% of which appear only once. CDR3 size: 16 residues. CDR1 is MNHNS and CDR2 is SASEGT in the germline V gene. V lost 2 bases and J lost 3, with 17 bases in between. Comment on this clonotype: The antigen remains unidentified.

The sequence derives from a human donor in good health (CMV status not recorded). Some clones in this sample may be carry-over from other donors' samples. The chain combines TRBV6-1 with TRBJ2-7; possible D gene TRBD1, 7 bases. The input for sequencing was cultured CD8+ T cells from PBMCs, taken from culture after CMV antigen stimulation. The CDR3 reads CASSERMEGAGYEQYF. The CDR3 DNA follows: TGTGCCAGCAGTGAAAGGATGGAGGGGGCGGGCTACGAGCAGTACTTC.